This T cell receptor beta chain was obtained from a study of cytomegalovirus exposure and HLA in healthy donors. Overall study context: In terms of ancestry, the Caucasian-associated cluster contained roughly four fifths of the roughly 400 genotyped donors. Regarding the study as a whole: Immune exposure was documented only through CMV serostatus. According to an earlier analysis, most TCR beta V segments yielded productive rearrangements about 90% or about 30% of the time.

The PCR contained 60 Vbeta and 13 Jbeta primers. The protocol was immunoSEQ multiplex PCR, while the TCRdb copy is restricted to in-frame clones and leaves out a portion. The repertoire holds some 93,000 clones, with around 10% as singletons. Germline CDR1 and CDR2: MNHNY and SVGAGI (reference sequence). The CDR3 covers 16 residues. The J segment lost 6 bases and the V segment lost 4 bases, leaving 10 bases of the junction unmatched. This clone was counted only a few times. The target antigen is unknown. The sequencing input was PBMCs. The receptor's source is a man aged 50-60 years in good health and CMV-seropositive. The chain uses TRBV6-6 and TRBJ1-1; 11 nucleotides line up with TRBD1. The CDR3 DNA reads TGTGCCAGCAGTTTCGACTCGGGACAGGGGGGCCCTGAAGCTTTCTTT. Translation gives CASSFDSGQGGPEAFF.